This TCR beta chain was identified during a study of T-cell reconstitution after alpha-beta-depleted transplantation in children. The CDR3 consists of 15 residues. Germline V CDR1 and CDR2: MNHEY, SMNVEV (reference sequence). V gave up 0 bases and J gave up 2 bases, with 11 bases separating them. This clonotype has only a few counts. The antigen remains undetermined. The TCRbeta library was prepared with unique molecular identifiers. Using its own MiXCR run on the PCR reads, TCRdb lists one record per CDR3 protein. The table shows 130,000 or so distinct CDR3 sequences, with about a tenth occurring only once. Study findings and constraints: Roughly two months post-transplant, alpha-beta T cells reportedly originated from several hundred graft clones that had expanded. Newly produced T cells mostly provided counts and TCRbeta diversity after one year, as hyperexpanded clones declined. Where some patients showed high TCRbeta diversity at day 60, it came from recipient T cells and thymic progenitors that had survived.

Here the sequenced sample was PBMCs, mostly from graft donor cells, taken 180 days after TCRalphabeta/CD19-depleted stem cell transplant. This chain uses TRBV27 with TRBJ2-7; D may be TRBD1 or TRBD2 (5 bases each). This sequence originates from a girl under three years old who had a stem cell transplant for combined immunodeficiency, so the T cells may come from the graft donor. The CDR3: CASSLSGTATYEQYF. Here the CDR3 DNA reads TGTGCCAGCAGTTTATCCGGGACGGCCACCTACGAGCAGTACTTC.